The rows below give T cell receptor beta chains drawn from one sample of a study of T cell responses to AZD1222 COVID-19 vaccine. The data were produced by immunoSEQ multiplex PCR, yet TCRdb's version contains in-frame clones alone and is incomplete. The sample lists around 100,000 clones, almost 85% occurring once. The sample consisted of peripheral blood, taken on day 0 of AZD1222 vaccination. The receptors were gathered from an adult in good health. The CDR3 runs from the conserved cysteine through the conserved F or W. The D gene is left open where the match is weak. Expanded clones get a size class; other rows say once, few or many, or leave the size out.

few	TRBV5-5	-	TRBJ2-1	TGTGCCAGCAGCTTGTTCACGGGTGCAGGCAATGAGCAGTTCTTC	CASSLFTGAGNEQFF
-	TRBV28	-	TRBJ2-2	TGTGCCAGCAGTCCCTACGAGGGCGGGGAGCTGTTTTTT	CASSPYEGGELFF
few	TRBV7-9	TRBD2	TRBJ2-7	TGTGCCAGCAGCTTAGGTGGGACGGGAGGGGGCTCCTACGAGCAGTACTTC	CASSLGGTGGGSYEQYF
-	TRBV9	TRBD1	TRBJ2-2	TGTGCCAGCAGCGTAGTTACAGGGGATAACACCGGGGAGCTGTTTTTT	CASSVVTGDNTGELFF
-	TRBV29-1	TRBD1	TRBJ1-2	TGCAGCGTTCAGACAGGGAACTATGGCTACACCTTC	CSVQTGNYGYTF
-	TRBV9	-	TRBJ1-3	TGTGCCAGCAGCGTAGACTCTGGAAACACCATATATTTT	CASSVDSGNTIYF
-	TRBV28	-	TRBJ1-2	TGTGCCAGCAGTGGGGGGCTTGGCTATGGCTACACCTTC	CASSGGLGYGYTF
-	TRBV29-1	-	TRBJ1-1	TGCAGCGTTCGGTACCTGAACACTGAAGCTTTCTTT	CSVRYLNTEAFF
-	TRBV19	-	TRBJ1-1	TGTGCCAGTAGTGGCAAACGGAACACTGAAGCTTTCTTT	CASSGKRNTEAFF
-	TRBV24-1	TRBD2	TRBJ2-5	TGTGCCACCAGTGGGGCGGGAGGGATCCAAGAGACCCAGTACTTC	CATSGAGGIQETQYF
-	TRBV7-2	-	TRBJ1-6	TGTGCCAGCAGCTTAGGAAGGGGCGGCTCACCCCTCCACTTT	CASSLGRGGSPLHF
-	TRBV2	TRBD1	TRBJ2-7	TGTGCCAGCAGGACCCTACAGGGGGGCGGGCAGTACTTC	CASRTLQGGGQYF
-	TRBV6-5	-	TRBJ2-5	TGTGCCAGCAGCGTGGGAAAGGGAGAGACCCAGTACTTC	CASSVGKGETQYF
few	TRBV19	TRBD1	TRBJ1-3	TGTGCCAGTAGTAACAGGGGGCAAGGAAACACCATATATTTT	CASSNRGQGNTIYF
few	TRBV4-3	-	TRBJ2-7	TGCGCCAGCAGCCAAGAAGGCGGGACCTACGAGCAGTACTTC	CASSQEGGTYEQYF
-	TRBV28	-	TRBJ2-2	TGTGCCAGCAGGGGGGCAGGGTCGAACACCGGGGAGCTGTTTTTT	CASRGAGSNTGELFF
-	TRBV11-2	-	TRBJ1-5	TGTGCCAGCAGCCGCGGGCTAGGGCTAAATCAGCCCCAGCATTTT	CASSRGLGLNQPQHF
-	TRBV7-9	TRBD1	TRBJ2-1	TGTGCCAGCAGCTTGGCCTTAGGACAGGCGGATGAGCAGTTCTTC	CASSLALGQADEQFF